This entry lists 21 T cell receptor beta chains sequenced from one sample in a study of cytomegalovirus exposure and HLA in healthy donors. PCR employed 60 Vbeta and 13 Jbeta primers. TCRdb keeps only in-frame clones here, not all; method: immunoSEQ multiplex PCR. The sample shows fewer than 150,000 clones, 60% to 80% of them seen only once. Sequencing used PBMCs. The receptors shown here come from a woman aged 25 to 39 in good health and CMV-seropositive.

V usage is TRBV4-1 and J usage is TRBJ2-3, with 7 bases fitting TRBD2. This CDR3 spans 16 amino acids. CDR1 is MGHRA and CDR2 is YSYEKL in the germline V gene. The V and J ends lost 4 bases and 2 bases, in that order; junction bases with no gene match: 9. The CDR3 DNA reads as TGCGCCAGCAGCCGATGGGGCGGGAGCCTCACAGATACGCAGTATTTT. Protein: CASSRWGGSLTDTQYF.

This chain uses TRBV10-3 with TRBJ2-1; 16 nucleotides match TRBD2. The CDR3 totals 16 residues. Looked up from germline, CDR1 is ENHRY and CDR2 is SYGVKD. Losses at the gene ends were 7 bases for V and 4 bases for J; bases not matched to a gene: 4. The CDR3 reads CAITGTSGRGYNEQFF. CDR3 nucleotides: TGTGCCATCACCGGGACTAGCGGGAGGGGGTACAATGAGCAGTTCTTC.

The chain has TRBV6-5 and TRBJ1-1, with D possibly matching TRBD1 (5 bases). The V end was cut by 0 bases, the J end by 0 bases, with 8 bases between. Germline V gene sequence: CDR1 MNHEY, CDR2 SVGAGI. The length of the CDR3 is 15 residues. The CDR3 sequence is CASSYSADMNTEAFF. CDR3 coding DNA: TGTGCCAGCAGTTACTCGGCGGACATGAACACTGAAGCTTTCTTT.

This clone was seen a few times. The J gene is TRBJ1-4, the V gene TRBV5-6; D gene ambiguous. The germline V gene encodes CDR1 SGHDT and CDR2 YYEEEE. This CDR3 has 13 amino acids. The V end lost 0 bases, the J end lost 6 bases, and 6 bases lay between the germline ends. For the CDR3, the DNA is TGTGCCAGCAGCTTGGATGTCGATGAAAAACTGTTTTTT. Residues: CASSLDVDEKLFF.

V gene TRBV29-1 combines with J gene TRBJ1-2; D is perhaps TRBD1 (5 bases). The germline V gene has CDR1 SQVTM and CDR2 ANQGSEA. The length of the CDR3 is 14 residues. V was trimmed by 4 bases and J by 7 bases, leaving 19 bases between them. CDR3 residues: CSVGSPGMHGGYTF. Here the CDR3 DNA reads TGCAGCGTTGGTAGTCCAGGGATGCATGGTGGCTACACCTTC.

The CDR3 here is CASGKRTSGRGEQFF. The CDR3 DNA follows: TGTGCCAGCGGAAAACGGACTAGCGGGAGAGGTGAGCAGTTCTTC. The chain has TRBV9 and TRBJ2-1; 13 bases line up with TRBD2. Unmatched junction bases numbered 10, after V lost 7 bases and J lost 9 bases. The CDR3 runs to 15 residues. The germline gives CDR1 SGDLS, CDR2 YYNGEE.

The chain recombines TRBV6-1 with TRBJ1-6; D gene ambiguous. V was shortened by 8 bases and J by 6 bases, with 14 bases between the two germline ends. This CDR3 is 14 amino acids long. Germline CDR1 and CDR2: MNHNS and SASEGT. CDR3: CASLWRQPNSPLHF. For the CDR3, the DNA is TGTGCCAGCCTGTGGCGGCAGCCTAATTCACCCCTCCACTTT.

The CDR3 region is CAWTQRGQGGYGYTF. The CDR3 bases are TGTGCCTGGACCCAACGGGGACAGGGTGGCTATGGCTACACCTTC. This rearrangement joins TRBV30 to TRBJ1-2, with 9 bases aligning to TRBD1. Germline CDR1 is GTSNPN and CDR2 is SVGIG (reference sequence). V shed 4 bases and J 4 bases; nucleotides not matched to a gene: 10. This CDR3 has 15 amino acids.

Here the CDR3 DNA reads TGTGCCAGCAGTTTTTCCCCTAGCGGGCACTACGAGCAGTACTTC. This translates into CASSFSPSGHYEQYF. The chain links TRBV28 to TRBJ2-7, with TRBD2 matching over 8 bases. Germline values: CDR1 MDHEN, CDR2 SYDVKM. With V trimmed by 3 bases and J by 3 bases, 7 bases remained unmatched. The CDR3 length is 15 residues.

This chain joins TRBV2 and TRBJ2-2, with 8 bases identical to TRBD1. The germline gives CDR1 SNHLY, CDR2 FYNNEI. This CDR3 spans 18 amino acids. Trimming took 5 bases from V and 3 from J; bases not matched to a gene: 14. The CDR3: CASSLPRTGFGDTGELFF. CDR3 DNA sequence: TGTGCCAGCAGTCTTCCCCGGACAGGGTTCGGGGACACCGGGGAGCTGTTTTTT.

This chain links TRBV7-3 with TRBJ2-1; 15 nucleotides agree with TRBD2. The germline V gene has CDR1 SGHTA and CDR2 FQGTGA. V lost 5 bases to trimming and J lost 5 bases; unmatched junction nucleotides: 4. CDR3 length: 16 amino acids. The CDR3 DNA is TGTGCCAGCAGCCAATGGACTAGCGGGAGGGACAATGAGCAGTTCTTC. Amino acids: CASSQWTSGRDNEQFF.

This clone was seen a handful of times. The V gene is TRBV7-9, the J gene TRBJ1-1; 7 nucleotides match TRBD1. V shed 10 bases, J shed 1 base, and the junction held 9 bases outside the gene matches. The CDR3 is 14 amino acids. Germline V gene sequence: CDR1 SEHNR, CDR2 FQNEAQ (reference sequence). As DNA, the CDR3 is TGTGCCACAAGACAGGGTGGTTCGAACACTGAAGCTTTCTTT. This gives the protein CATRQGGSNTEAFF.

The J gene is TRBJ2-5, the V gene TRBV5-6, with 8 bases that match TRBD2. The CDR3 has 14 amino acids. Looked up from germline, CDR1 is SGHDT and CDR2 is YYEEEE. Trimming took 1 base from V and 5 from J; bases not matched to a gene: 4. DNA for the CDR3: TGTGCCAGCAGCTTGAGGGCGGGGGGTGAGACCCAGTACTTC. Its protein is CASSLRAGGETQYF. Using reference TRBV5-6 and TRBJ2-5 for the parts outside the CDR3, the full variable domain is DAGVTQSPTHLIKTRGQQVTLRCSPKSGHDTVSWYQQALGQGPQFIFQYYEEEERQRGNFPDRFSGHQFPNYSSELNVNALLLGDSALYLCASSLRAGGETQYFGPGTRLLVL.

The table lists this clone with a few counts. The chain carries TRBV5-1 and TRBJ1-1; D perhaps matches TRBD1 (6 bases). CDR3 length equals 11 residues. V was shortened by 5 bases and J by 11 bases, with 13 bases between the two germline ends. Germline CDR1 reads SGHRS; CDR2 reads YFSETQ. The CDR3 coding sequence is TGCGCCAGCAGAGAAACAGGGCACGCTTTCTTT. It encodes CASRETGHAFF.

The J gene is TRBJ1-5, the V gene TRBV7-3; D is undetermined. Germline V CDR1 and CDR2: SGHTA, FQGTGA. V was clipped by 3 bases and J by 2 bases, with 8 bases between them. The CDR3 is 14 amino acids. The CDR3, as DNA: TGTGCCAGCAGCTTCGCCGGGGGCAATCAGCCCCAGCATTTT. Protein: CASSFAGGNQPQHF.

V gene TRBV4-1 combines with J gene TRBJ2-1, with D possibly TRBD1 on 6 matching bases. The V and J ends lost 4 bases and 5 bases respectively, with 18 bases between them. Germline CDR1 and CDR2: MGHRA and YSYEKL. The CDR3 totals 16 residues. CDR3 amino acids: CASSPIGRGSHNEQFF. In nucleotides, the CDR3 is TGCGCCAGCAGCCCGATAGGCAGGGGATCCCACAATGAGCAGTTCTTC.

V usage is TRBV30 and J usage is TRBJ1-2, with TRBD1 identical over 7 bases. The CDR3 extends over 13 amino acids. V lost 8 bases and J lost 7; bases outside the gene matches: 13. Germline CDR1 reads GTSNPN; CDR2 reads SVGIG (reference sequence). The CDR3 sequence is CASKTGIISGYTF. CDR3 sequence (DNA): TGTGCCAGTAAGACAGGGATCATCTCTGGCTACACCTTC.

The V call is TRBV6-4, the J call TRBJ2-1; 12 bases map to TRBD1. In germline, CDR1 is MRHNA, CDR2 SNTAGT. The ends lost 2 bases at V and 8 bases at J; junction bases unmatched: 1. CDR3 size: 14 residues. In DNA form, the CDR3 reads TGTGCCAGCAGTGACGGGACAGGGGGCTATGAGCAGTTCTTC. Protein: CASSDGTGGYEQFF.

V is TRBV4-1 and J is TRBJ2-7; 8 positions agree with TRBD2. Germline-derived CDR1 and CDR2 are MGHRA and YSYEKL. Trimming cost V 4 bases and J 4 bases; bases outside gene matches: 15. The CDR3 runs 17 residues. The CDR3 protein is CASSPLSGRGAKYEQYF. CDR3 coding DNA: TGCGCCAGCAGCCCCCTTTCGGGGCGGGGGGCCAAATACGAGCAGTACTTC.

V gene TRBV5-6 combines with J gene TRBJ2-5; D gene ambiguous. Gene TRBJ2-7 matches the end of the DNA better, so the J call may be wrong. The CDR3 loop spans 12 amino acids. Germline loops: CDR1 SGHDT, CDR2 YYEEEE. The CDR3 DNA reads TGTGCCAGCAGCTCTACCCCCCCCGAGCAGTACTTC. The encoded protein is CASSSTPPEQYF.

The rearrangement joins TRBV18 to TRBJ2-7; 10 nucleotides match TRBD1. In germline, CDR1 is KGHSH, CDR2 LQKENI. The CDR3 sequence is 15 residues long. The V and J ends lost 4 bases and 6 bases, in that order; junction bases with no gene match: 9. The DNA of the CDR3 is TGTGCCAGCTCACTACCGGGACAGGGGACACGCGAGCAGTACTTC. Its translation is CASSLPGQGTREQYF.